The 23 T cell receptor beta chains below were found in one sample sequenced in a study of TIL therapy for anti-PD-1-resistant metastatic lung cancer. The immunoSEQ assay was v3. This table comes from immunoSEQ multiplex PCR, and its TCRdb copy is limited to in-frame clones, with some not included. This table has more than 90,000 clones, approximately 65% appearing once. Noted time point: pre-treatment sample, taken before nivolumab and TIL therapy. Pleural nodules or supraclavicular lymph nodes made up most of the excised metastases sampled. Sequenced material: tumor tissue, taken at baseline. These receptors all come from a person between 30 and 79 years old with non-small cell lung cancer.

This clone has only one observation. CDR3 protein: CASSLEVLTQYF. DNA of the CDR3: TGTGCCAGCAGCTTAGAGGTCCTAACGCAGTATTTT. The chain has TRBV7-2 and TRBJ2-3; D gene ambiguous. Deletions cut 1 base from V and 9 bases from J, with 8 bases between. CDR3 length: 12 amino acids. Germline V gene data show CDR1 as SGHTA and CDR2 as FQGNSA.

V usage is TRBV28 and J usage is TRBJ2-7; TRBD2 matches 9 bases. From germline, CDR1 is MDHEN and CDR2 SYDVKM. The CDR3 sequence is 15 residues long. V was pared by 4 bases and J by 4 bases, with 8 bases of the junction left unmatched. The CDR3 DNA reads TGTGCCAGCAGTTCAGCGACTAGCGGAACTTACGAGCAGTACTTC. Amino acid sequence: CASSSATSGTYEQYF.

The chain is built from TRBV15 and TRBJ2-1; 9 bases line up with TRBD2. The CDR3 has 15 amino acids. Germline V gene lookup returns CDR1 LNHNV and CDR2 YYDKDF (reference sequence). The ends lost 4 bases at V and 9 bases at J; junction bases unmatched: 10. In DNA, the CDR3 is TGTGCCACCAGCAAAAATGGGCGGGAGGGCGGTGAGCAGTTCTTC. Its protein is CATSKNGREGGEQFF.

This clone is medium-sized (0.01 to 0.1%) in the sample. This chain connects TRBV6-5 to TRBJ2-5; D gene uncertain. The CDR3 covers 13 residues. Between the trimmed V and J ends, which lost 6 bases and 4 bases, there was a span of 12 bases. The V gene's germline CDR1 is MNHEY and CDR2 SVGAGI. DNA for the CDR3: TGTGCCAGCAGAGAGTACCCCCGAGAGACCCAGTACTTC. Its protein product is CASREYPRETQYF.

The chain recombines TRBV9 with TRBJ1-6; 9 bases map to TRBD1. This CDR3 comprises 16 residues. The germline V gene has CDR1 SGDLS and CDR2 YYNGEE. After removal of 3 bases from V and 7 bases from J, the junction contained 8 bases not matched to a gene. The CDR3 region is CASSGSRGTGNSPLHF. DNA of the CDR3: TGTGCCAGCAGCGGTTCAAGGGGGACAGGGAATTCACCCCTCCACTTT. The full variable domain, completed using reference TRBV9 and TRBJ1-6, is DSGVTQTPKHLITATGQRVTLRCSPRSGDLSVYWYQQSLDQGLQFLIQYYNGEERAKGNILERFSAQQFPDLHSELNLSSLELGDSALYFCASSGSRGTGNSPLHFGNGTRLTVT.

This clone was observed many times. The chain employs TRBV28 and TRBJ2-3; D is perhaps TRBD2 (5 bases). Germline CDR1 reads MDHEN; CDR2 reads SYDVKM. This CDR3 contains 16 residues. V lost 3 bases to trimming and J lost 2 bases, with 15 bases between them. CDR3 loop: CASSFAGQLTTDTQYF. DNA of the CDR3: TGTGCCAGCAGTTTCGCGGGCCAACTAACCACAGATACGCAGTATTTT.

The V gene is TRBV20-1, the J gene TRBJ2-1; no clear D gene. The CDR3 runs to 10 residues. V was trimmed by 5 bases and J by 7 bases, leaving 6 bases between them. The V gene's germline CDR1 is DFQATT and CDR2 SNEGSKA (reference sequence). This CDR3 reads CSAARNEQFF. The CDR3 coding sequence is TGCAGTGCTGCCCGTAATGAGCAGTTCTTC.

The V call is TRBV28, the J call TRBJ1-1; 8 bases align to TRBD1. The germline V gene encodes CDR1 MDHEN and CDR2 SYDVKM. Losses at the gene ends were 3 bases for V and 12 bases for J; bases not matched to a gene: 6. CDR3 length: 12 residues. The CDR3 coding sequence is TGTGCCAGCAGTTTTCGACAGGGGAGGACTTTCTTT. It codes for CASSFRQGRTFF.

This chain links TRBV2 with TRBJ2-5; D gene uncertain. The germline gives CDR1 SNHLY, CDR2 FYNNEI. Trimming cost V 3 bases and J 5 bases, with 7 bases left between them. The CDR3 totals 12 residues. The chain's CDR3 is CASSDYPETQYF. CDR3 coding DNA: TGTGCCAGCAGTGATTACCCCGAGACCCAGTACTTC.

CDR3 region: CASSPRTSGLRPQHF. In DNA, the CDR3 is TGTGCCAGCAGTCCACGGACAAGTGGTTTGAGGCCCCAGCATTTT. The chain combines TRBV28 with TRBJ1-5; TRBD1 is a possible D gene (5 bases). V was clipped by 5 bases and J by 9 bases, with 20 bases between them. The length of the CDR3 is 15 residues. Germline values: CDR1 MDHEN, CDR2 SYDVKM.

In nucleotides, the CDR3 is TGTGCCAGCAGTGGGACACCTGGGAACACTGAAGCTTTCTTT. It specifies CASSGTPGNTEAFF. The rearrangement joins TRBV9 to TRBJ1-1; possibly TRBD1 for D (6 bases). V was shortened by 5 bases and J by 1 base, with 12 bases between the two germline ends. Germline V gene sequence: CDR1 SGDLS, CDR2 YYNGEE. This CDR3 is 14 amino acids long.

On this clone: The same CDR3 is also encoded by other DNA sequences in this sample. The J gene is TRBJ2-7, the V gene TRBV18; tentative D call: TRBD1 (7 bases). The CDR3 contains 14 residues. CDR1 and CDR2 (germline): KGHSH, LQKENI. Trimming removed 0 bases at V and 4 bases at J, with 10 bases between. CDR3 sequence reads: CASSPPEGAYEQYF. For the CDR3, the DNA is TGTGCCAGCTCACCACCGGAGGGGGCTTACGAGCAGTACTTC.

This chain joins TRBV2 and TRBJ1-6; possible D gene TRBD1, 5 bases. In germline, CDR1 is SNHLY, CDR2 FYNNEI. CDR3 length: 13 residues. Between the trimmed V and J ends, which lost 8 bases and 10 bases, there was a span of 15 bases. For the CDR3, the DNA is TGTGCCAGCGCAGGGTCCTTGCGCTCACCCCTCCACTTT. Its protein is CASAGSLRSPLHF.

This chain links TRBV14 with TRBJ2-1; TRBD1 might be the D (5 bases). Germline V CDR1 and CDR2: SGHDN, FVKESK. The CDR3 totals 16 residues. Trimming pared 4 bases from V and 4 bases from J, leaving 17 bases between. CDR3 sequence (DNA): TGTGCCAGCAGCCCGATACGTGTCAGGGAATACAATGAGCAGTTCTTC. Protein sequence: CASSPIRVREYNEQFF.

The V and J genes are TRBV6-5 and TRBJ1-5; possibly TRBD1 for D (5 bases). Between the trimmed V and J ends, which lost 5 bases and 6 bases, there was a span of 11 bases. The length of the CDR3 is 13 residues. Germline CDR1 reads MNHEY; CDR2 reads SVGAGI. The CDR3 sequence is CASSQGSTQPQHF. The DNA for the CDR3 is TGTGCCAGCAGTCAGGGTTCGACTCAGCCCCAGCATTTT.

CDR3 amino acids: CASSRDSNSNQPQHF. The CDR3 coding sequence is TGTGCCAGCAGTCGGGACAGCAATAGCAATCAGCCCCAGCATTTT. This chain joins TRBV2 and TRBJ1-5; the match to TRBD1 covers 7 bases. Losses at the gene ends were 5 bases for V and 0 bases for J; bases not matched to a gene: 4. Per germline, CDR1 SNHLY and CDR2 FYNNEI. This CDR3 has 15 residues.

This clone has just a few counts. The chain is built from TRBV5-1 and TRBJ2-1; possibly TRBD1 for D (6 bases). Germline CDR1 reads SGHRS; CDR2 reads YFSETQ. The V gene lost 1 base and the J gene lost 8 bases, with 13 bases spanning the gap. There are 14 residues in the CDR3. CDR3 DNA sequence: TGCGCCAGCAGCTTGTGGGACACACGCCATGAGCAGTTCTTC. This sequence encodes CASSLWDTRHEQFF.

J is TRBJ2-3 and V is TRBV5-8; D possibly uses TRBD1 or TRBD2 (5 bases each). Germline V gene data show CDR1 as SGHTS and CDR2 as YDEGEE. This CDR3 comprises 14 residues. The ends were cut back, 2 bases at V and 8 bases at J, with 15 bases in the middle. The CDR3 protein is CASSFDRGRGTQYF. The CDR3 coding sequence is TGTGCCAGCAGCTTTGACCGGGGCCGGGGTACGCAGTATTTT.

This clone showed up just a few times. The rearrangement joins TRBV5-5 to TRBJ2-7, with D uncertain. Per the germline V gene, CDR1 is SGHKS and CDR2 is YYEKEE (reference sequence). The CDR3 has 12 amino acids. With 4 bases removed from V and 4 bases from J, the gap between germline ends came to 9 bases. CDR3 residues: CASSPHGYEQYF. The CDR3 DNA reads TGTGCCAGCAGCCCCCACGGGTACGAGCAGTACTTC. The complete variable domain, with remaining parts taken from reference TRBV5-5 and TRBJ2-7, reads DAGVTQSPTHLIKTRGQQVTLRCSPISGHKSVSWYQQVLGQGPQFIFQYYEKEERGRGNFPDRFSARQFPNYSSELNVNALLLGDSALYLCASSPHGYEQYFGPGTRLTVT.

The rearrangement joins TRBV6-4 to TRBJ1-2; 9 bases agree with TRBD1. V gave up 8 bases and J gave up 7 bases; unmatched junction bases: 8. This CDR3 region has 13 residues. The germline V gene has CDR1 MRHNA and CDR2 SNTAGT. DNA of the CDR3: TGTGCCAGCTCGGGACAGGGAGGAGGTGGCTACACCTTC. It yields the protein CASSGQGGGGYTF.

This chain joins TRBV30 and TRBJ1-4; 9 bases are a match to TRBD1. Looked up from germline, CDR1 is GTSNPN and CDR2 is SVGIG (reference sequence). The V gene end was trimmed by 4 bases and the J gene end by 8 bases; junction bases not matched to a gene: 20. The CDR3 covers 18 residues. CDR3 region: CAWTSKQGQGLPSEKLFF. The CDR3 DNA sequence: TGTGCCTGGACCAGCAAACAAGGACAGGGGCTCCCTTCCGAAAAACTGTTTTTT.

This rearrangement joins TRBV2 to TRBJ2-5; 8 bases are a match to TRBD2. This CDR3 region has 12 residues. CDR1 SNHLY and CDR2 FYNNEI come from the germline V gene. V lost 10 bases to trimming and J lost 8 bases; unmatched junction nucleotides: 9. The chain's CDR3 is CATAGLDTTQYF. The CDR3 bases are TGTGCCACCGCGGGACTAGATACTACCCAGTACTTC.

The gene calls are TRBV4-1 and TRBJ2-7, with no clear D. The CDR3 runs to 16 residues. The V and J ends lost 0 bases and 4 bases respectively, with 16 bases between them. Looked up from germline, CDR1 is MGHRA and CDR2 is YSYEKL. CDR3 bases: TGCGCCAGCAGCCAAGACTTAGGCAGGAGAGTGTACGAGCAGTACTTC. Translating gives CASSQDLGRRVYEQYF.